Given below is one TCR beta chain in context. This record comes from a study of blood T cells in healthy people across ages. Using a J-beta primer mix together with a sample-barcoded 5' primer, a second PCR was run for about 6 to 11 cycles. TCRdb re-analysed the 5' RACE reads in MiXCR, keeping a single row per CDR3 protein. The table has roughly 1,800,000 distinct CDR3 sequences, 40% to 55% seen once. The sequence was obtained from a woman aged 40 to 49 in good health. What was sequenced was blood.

The CDR3, as DNA: TGCAGTGCCCTAGACACGGGACTAGCGGGTAATGAGCAGTACTTC. Encoded protein: CSALDTGLAGNEQYF. The V and J genes are TRBV20-1 and TRBJ2-5, with 12 bases lining up with TRBD2. Germline V lookup: CDR1 DFQATT, CDR2 SNEGSKA (reference sequence). This CDR3 has 15 residues. V lost 6 bases to trimming and J lost 11 bases; unmatched junction nucleotides: 16.